This T cell receptor beta chain is drawn from a study of T cells after yellow fever vaccination. Across the study: Low-cell-number fractions were prepared with SMART-Seq v4 Ultra Low Input. Notes on the study in general: Boosting was followed by the reappearance of most primary-vaccination clones (approximately 95% CD4, around 91% CD8).

This clonotype was seen a handful of times. Its specificity is not known. They built TCR cDNA with 5'RACE template switching, a step that put in a universal primer site and UMIs. TCRdb reprocessed the 5' RACE reads via MiXCR and lists one record per CDR3 protein. The sample consists of more than 450,000 distinct CDR3 sequences, roughly 22% of them appearing once. CDR1 is KGHDR, CDR2 SFDVKD, per germline. V lost 7 bases and J lost 8; bases outside the gene matches: 10. The CDR3 length is 14 residues. The sample here was PBMCs, taken roughly 20 days after the first yellow fever vaccination. This receptor was obtained from a man between 18 and 35 years old who received the YFV17D yellow fever vaccine. V usage is TRBV24-1 and J usage is TRBJ2-1, with 7 bases identical to TRBD1. CDR3 coding DNA: TGTGCCACCAGGGATGGGACAGCCGGGGATGAGCAGTTCTTC. As protein: CATRDGTAGDEQFF.